A selection of T cell receptor beta chains follows, all from one sample in a study of T cells in Graves' hyperthyroidism and ophthalmopathy. TCRdb used MiXCR to reprocess the multiplex PCR reads, holding one entry per CDR3 protein. Of over 500,000 distinct CDR3 sequences in the sample, 17% were seen once. What was sequenced was blood. The receptors were sampled from a woman aged 18-35 years with Graves' ophthalmopathy. Each CDR3 is given with its conserved first and last residue. Fields, in order: D gene, clone size, V gene, CDR3 length, J gene, CDR3 protein, CDR3 DNA. D genes are given only for firm matches. A clone size is listed for some rows: how often the clone was seen (once, few, many), or a class if it is expanded.

D: .; size: many; V: TRBV28; length: 15; J: TRBJ2-7; CDR3: CASSPPNSPGNEQYF; DNA: TGTGCCAGCAGTCCCCCAAATAGTCCGGGTAACGAGCAGTACTTC
D: TRBD2; size: many; V: TRBV5-1; length: 18; J: TRBJ2-1; CDR3: CASSSIAGGDSSYNEQFF; DNA: TGCGCCAGCAGCTCCATAGCGGGAGGGGACAGCTCCTACAATGAGCAGTTCTTC
D: .; size: many; V: TRBV6-1; length: 18; J: TRBJ2-3; CDR3: CASSETNWGATFTDTQYF; DNA: TGTGCCAGCAGTGAAACCAACTGGGGGGCGACCTTCACAGATACGCAGTATTTT
D: TRBD2; size: many; V: TRBV30; length: 16; J: TRBJ2-7; CDR3: CAWSETSGKGSNEQYF; DNA: TGTGCCTGGAGTGAAACTAGCGGGAAGGGATCAAACGAGCAGTACTTC
D: .; size: many; V: TRBV2; length: 14; J: TRBJ2-4; CDR3: CASSERDRYNIQYF; DNA: TGTGCCAGCAGTGAACGGGACCGATATAACATTCAGTACTTC
D: .; size: .; V: TRBV5-6; length: 14; J: TRBJ1-1; CDR3: CASSHKGRNTEAFF; DNA: TGTGCCAGCAGCCACAAAGGGAGGAACACTGAAGCTTTCTTT
D: TRBD1; size: .; V: TRBV19; length: 19; J: TRBJ2-6; CDR3: CASSIFGTGVSSGANVLTF; DNA: TGTGCCAGTAGTATATTCGGGACAGGGGTCAGCTCTGGGGCCAACGTCCTGACTTTC
D: .; size: few; V: TRBV4-2; length: 14; J: TRBJ1-1; CDR3: CASSQDGGGAEAFF; DNA: TGTGCCAGCAGCCAAGATGGTGGCGGGGCTGAAGCTTTCTTT
D: .; size: few; V: TRBV9; length: 15; J: TRBJ2-1; CDR3: CASSVGFSSYNEQFF; DNA: TGTGCCAGCAGCGTAGGCTTTAGCTCCTACAATGAGCAGTTCTTC
D: .; size: few; V: TRBV20-1; length: 14; J: TRBJ2-5; CDR3: CSAFPNHFRETQYF; DNA: TGCAGTGCCTTCCCAAATCACTTCCGAGAGACCCAGTACTTC
D: TRBD2; size: .; V: TRBV6-1; length: 16; J: TRBJ2-1; CDR3: CASSPQREGRYNEQFF; DNA: TGTGCCAGCAGTCCCCAGCGGGAAGGCCGTTACAATGAGCAGTTCTTC
D: .; size: many; V: TRBV28; length: 14; J: TRBJ2-6; CDR3: CASSLTSGANVLTF; DNA: TGTGCCAGCAGTTTAACCTCTGGGGCCAACGTCCTGACTTTC
D: TRBD2; size: .; V: TRBV6-2/TRBV6-3; length: 16; J: TRBJ2-2; CDR3: CASRWLLASGGGELFF; DNA: TGTGCCAGCAGGTGGCTATTGGCTAGCGGGGGCGGGGAGCTGTTTTTT
D: .; size: many; V: TRBV6-1; length: 16; J: TRBJ1-5; CDR3: CASSLAGGRSNQPQHF; DNA: TGTGCCAGCAGTCTTGCGGGGGGCCGTAGCAATCAGCCCCAGCATTTT
D: TRBD1; size: many; V: TRBV6-2/TRBV6-3; length: 17; J: TRBJ2-5; CDR3: CASSLLVGQGDQETQYF; DNA: TGTGCCAGCAGTCTACTCGTTGGACAGGGGGACCAAGAGACCCAGTACTTC
D: TRBD1; size: many; V: TRBV6-2/TRBV6-3; length: 16; J: TRBJ1-1; CDR3: CASRTIRTGWNTEAFF; DNA: TGTGCCAGCAGGACGATTCGGACAGGGTGGAACACTGAAGCTTTCTTT
D: .; size: few; V: TRBV28; length: 13; J: TRBJ1-2; CDR3: CASSLWAGLGYTF; DNA: TGTGCCAGCAGTTTATGGGCAGGGCTAGGCTACACCTTC
D: .; size: many; V: TRBV7-2; length: 14; J: TRBJ1-6; CDR3: CASSLAELGSPLHF; DNA: TGTGCCAGCAGCTTAGCAGAATTAGGCTCACCCCTCCACTTT